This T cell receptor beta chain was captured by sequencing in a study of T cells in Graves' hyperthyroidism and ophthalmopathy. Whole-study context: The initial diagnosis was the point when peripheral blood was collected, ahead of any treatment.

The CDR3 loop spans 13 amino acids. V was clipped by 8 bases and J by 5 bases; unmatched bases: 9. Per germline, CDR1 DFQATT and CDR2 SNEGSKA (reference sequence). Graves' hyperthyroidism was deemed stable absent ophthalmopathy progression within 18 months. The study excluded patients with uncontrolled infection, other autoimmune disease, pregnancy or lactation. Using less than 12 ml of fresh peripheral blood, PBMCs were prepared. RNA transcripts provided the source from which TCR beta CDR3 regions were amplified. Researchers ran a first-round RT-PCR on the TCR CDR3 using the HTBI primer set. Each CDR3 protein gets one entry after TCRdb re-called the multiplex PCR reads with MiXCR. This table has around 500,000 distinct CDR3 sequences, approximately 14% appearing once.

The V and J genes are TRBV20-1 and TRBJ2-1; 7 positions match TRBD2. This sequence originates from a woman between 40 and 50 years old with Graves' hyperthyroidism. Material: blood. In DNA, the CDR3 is TGCAGTAGAACCGGGACTACCAACAATGAGCAGTTCTTC. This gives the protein CSRTGTTNNEQFF.